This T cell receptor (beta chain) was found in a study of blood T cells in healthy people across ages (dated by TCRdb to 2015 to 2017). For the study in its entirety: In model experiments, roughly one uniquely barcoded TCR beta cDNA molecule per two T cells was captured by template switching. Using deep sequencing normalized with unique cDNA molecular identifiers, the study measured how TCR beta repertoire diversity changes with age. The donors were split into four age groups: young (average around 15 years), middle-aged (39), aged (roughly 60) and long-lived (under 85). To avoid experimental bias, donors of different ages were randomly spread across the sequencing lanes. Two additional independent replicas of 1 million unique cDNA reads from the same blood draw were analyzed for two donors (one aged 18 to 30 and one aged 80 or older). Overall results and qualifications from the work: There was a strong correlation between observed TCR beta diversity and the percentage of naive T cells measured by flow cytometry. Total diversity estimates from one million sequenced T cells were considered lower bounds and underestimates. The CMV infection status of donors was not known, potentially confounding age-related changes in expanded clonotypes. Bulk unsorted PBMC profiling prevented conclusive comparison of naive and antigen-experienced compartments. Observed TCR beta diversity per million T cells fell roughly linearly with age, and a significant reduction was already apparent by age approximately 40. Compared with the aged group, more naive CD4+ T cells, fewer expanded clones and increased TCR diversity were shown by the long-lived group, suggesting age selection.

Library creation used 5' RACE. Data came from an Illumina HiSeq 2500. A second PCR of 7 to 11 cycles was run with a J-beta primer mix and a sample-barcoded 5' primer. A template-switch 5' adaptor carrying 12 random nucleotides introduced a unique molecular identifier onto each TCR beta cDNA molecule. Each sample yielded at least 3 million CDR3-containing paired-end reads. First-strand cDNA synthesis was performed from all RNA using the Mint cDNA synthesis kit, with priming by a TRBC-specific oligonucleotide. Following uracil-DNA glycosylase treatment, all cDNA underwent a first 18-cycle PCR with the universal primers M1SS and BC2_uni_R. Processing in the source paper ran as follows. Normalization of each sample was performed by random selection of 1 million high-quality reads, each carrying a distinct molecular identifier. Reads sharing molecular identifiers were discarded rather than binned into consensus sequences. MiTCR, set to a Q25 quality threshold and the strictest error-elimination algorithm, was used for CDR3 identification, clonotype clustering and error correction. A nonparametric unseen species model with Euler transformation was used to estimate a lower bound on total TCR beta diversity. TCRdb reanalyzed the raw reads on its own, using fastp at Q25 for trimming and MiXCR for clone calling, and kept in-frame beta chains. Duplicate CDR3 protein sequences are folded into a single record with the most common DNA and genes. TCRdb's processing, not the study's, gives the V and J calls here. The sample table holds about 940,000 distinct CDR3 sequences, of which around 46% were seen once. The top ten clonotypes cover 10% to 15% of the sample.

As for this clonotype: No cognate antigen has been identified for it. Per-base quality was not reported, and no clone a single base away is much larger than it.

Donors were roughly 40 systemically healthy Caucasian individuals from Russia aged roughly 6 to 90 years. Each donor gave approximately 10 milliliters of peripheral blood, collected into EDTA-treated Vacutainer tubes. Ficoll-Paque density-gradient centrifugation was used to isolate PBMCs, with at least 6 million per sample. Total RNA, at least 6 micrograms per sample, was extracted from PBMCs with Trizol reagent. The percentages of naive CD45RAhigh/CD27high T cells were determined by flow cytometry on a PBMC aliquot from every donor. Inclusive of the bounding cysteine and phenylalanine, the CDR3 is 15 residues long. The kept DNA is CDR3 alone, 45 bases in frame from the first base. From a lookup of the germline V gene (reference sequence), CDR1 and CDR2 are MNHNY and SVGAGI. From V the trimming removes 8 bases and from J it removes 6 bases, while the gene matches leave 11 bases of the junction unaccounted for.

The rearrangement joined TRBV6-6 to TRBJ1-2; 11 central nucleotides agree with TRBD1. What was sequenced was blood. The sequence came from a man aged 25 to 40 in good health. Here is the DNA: TGTGCCAGCGAGGACAGGGGGCGCGGAGGCGATGGCTACACCTTC. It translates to CASEDRGRGGDGYTF.